Below, 27 T cell receptor beta chains from the same sample are listed, as sequenced in a study of beta chain features in type 1 diabetes. The study's findings and limits: Moderate yet significant TCRB CDR3 shortening was seen in Type 1 diabetes patients in all four CD4+ subsets.

Every isolated RNA sample was fully reverse transcribed, so sequencing captured expressed TCRB transcripts. Some clones are missing from TCRdb's copy, which holds only in-frame ones; the method was immunoSEQ multiplex PCR. The sample lists 160,000 or so clones, 63% occurring once. Their specific antigens are unknown. Specimen: naive CD4+ T cells from blood. The receptors stem from a man in his thirties or forties with type 1 diabetes.

There are a few counts of this clone. The rearrangement links TRBV6-5 to TRBJ2-7; TRBD1 agrees at 9 bases. This CDR3 has 14 residues. Losses at the gene ends were 5 bases for V and 4 bases for J; bases not matched to a gene: 6. The germline V gene has CDR1 MNHEY and CDR2 SVGAGI. The DNA for the CDR3 is TGTGCCAGCAGTCAGATCGACAGGGGGTACGAGCAGTACTTC. Its translation is CASSQIDRGYEQYF.

On this clone itself: Other DNA sequences in this specimen translate into the identical CDR3. This chain links TRBV30 with TRBJ2-7; D is possibly TRBD1 (5 bases). This CDR3 spans 13 amino acids. Trimming took off 2 bases at V and 0 bases at J, with 8 bases between the two ends. Germline values: CDR1 GTSNPN, CDR2 SVGIG (reference sequence). In nucleotides, the CDR3 is TGTGCCTGGAGTCGACAGTACTCCTACGAGCAGTACTTC. It is translated as CAWSRQYSYEQYF.

This chain joins TRBV7-2 and TRBJ2-7; 8 nucleotides line up with TRBD2. The CDR3 sequence is 14 residues long. Germline CDR1 and CDR2: SGHTA and FQGNSA. J was trimmed by 3 bases and V by 5 bases; bases with no gene match: 6. The CDR3 sequence: CASSMSGGLYEQYF. The CDR3 bases are TGTGCCAGCAGCATGAGCGGGGGCCTCTACGAGCAGTACTTC. Drawing the rest from reference TRBV7-2 and TRBJ2-7, the complete variable domain is GAGVSQSPSNKVTEKGKDVELRCDPISGHTALYWYRQSLGQGLEFLIYFQGNSAPDKSGLPSDRFSAERTGGSVSTLTIQRTQQEDSAVYLCASSMSGGLYEQYFGPGTRLTVT.

The V and J genes are TRBV2 and TRBJ1-6; D is uncertain. This CDR3 has 14 amino acids. The ends were cut back, 1 base at V and 6 bases at J, with 7 bases in the middle. Germline lookup yields CDR1 SNHLY and CDR2 FYNNEI. The CDR3 DNA sequence: TGTGCCAGCAGTGAAGGGCAGGCTAATTCACCCCTCCACTTT. Amino acids: CASSEGQANSPLHF.

The rearrangement links TRBV7-9 to TRBJ2-1; 11 positions match TRBD2. V shed 4 bases, J shed 1 base, and the junction held 6 bases outside the gene matches. Germline CDR1 SEHNR, CDR2 FQNEAQ (reference sequence). The CDR3 loop spans 17 amino acids. The CDR3 spells CASSSGTSGLSYNEQFF. In DNA form, the CDR3 reads TGTGCCAGCAGCTCAGGGACTAGCGGCTTATCCTACAATGAGCAGTTCTTC.

The chain carries TRBV29-1 and TRBJ1-1; D is possibly TRBD1 (5 bases). Per the germline V gene, CDR1 is SQVTM and CDR2 is ANQGSEA. CDR3 size: 10 residues. V was shortened by 6 bases and J by 7 bases, with 9 bases between the two germline ends. The CDR3 coding sequence is TGCAGCGTCCGACAGAATGAAGCTTTCTTT. Protein: CSVRQNEAFF.

This clone was seen only a few times. V usage is TRBV9 and J usage is TRBJ2-5; 8 nucleotides align to TRBD2. Trimming removed 2 bases from V and 1 base from J; junction bases left unmatched: 7. This CDR3 is 16 amino acids long. Germline values: CDR1 SGDLS, CDR2 YYNGEE. CDR3 amino acids: CASSVSAGGAQETQYF. The CDR3 region has the DNA TGTGCCAGCAGCGTCTCTGCGGGGGGCGCCCAAGAGACCCAGTACTTC.

The J gene is TRBJ1-1, the V gene TRBV29-1; D remains ambiguous. The germline V gene encodes CDR1 SQVTM and CDR2 ANQGSEA. This CDR3 is 12 amino acids long. The germline V and J ends were trimmed by 7 bases and 0 bases, with 9 bases remaining between them. This CDR3 is CSGQTLNTEAFF. DNA for the CDR3: TGCAGCGGTCAGACTTTGAACACTGAAGCTTTCTTT.

This clone was recorded a few times. As DNA, the CDR3 is TGCGCCAGCAGCTTGGAGACCCATAACTATGGCTACACCTTC. It specifies CASSLETHNYGYTF. The rearrangement uses TRBV5-1 and TRBJ1-2; D not certain. There are 14 residues in the CDR3. Between the trimmed V and J ends, which lost 0 bases and 1 base, there was a span of 7 bases. Germline loops: CDR1 SGHRS, CDR2 YFSETQ.

This clone has more than one count but fewer than ten. The rearrangement uses TRBV29-1 and TRBJ2-5; 8 nucleotides agree with TRBD1. The CDR3 runs to 13 residues. Germline lookup yields CDR1 SQVTM and CDR2 ANQGSEA. V lost 6 bases and J lost 3; bases outside the gene matches: 6. CDR3 bases: TGCAGCGTCTTACAGGGGGGTGAAGAGACCCAGTACTTC. This gives the protein CSVLQGGEETQYF.

This chain connects TRBV18 to TRBJ1-1, with a tentative D call TRBD1 (6 bases). Deletions cut 5 bases from V and 0 bases from J, with 13 bases between. Per the germline V gene, CDR1 is KGHSH and CDR2 is LQKENI. The CDR3 consists of 15 residues. CDR3 DNA sequence: TGTGCCAGCTCAGATCTCAGGGGCCTGAACACTGAAGCTTTCTTT. Translating gives CASSDLRGLNTEAFF.

J is TRBJ2-1 and V is TRBV30; D is uncertain. The CDR3 has 14 amino acids. Trimming pared 0 bases from V and 1 base from J, leaving 7 bases between. Germline V gene data show CDR1 as GTSNPN and CDR2 as SVGIG (reference sequence). The CDR3 DNA is TGTGCCTGGAGTGTACGTTTGTCCTACAATGAGCAGTTCTTC. Its protein is CAWSVRLSYNEQFF.

This rearrangement joins TRBV18 to TRBJ2-1, with TRBD1 matching 7 bases. Germline trimming cut 0 bases from V and 8 bases from J; bases unmatched to any gene: 4. The CDR3 extends over 14 amino acids. The germline V gene has CDR1 KGHSH and CDR2 LQKENI. The DNA of the CDR3 is TGTGCCAGCTCACCACCGCCGACAGGGCATGAGCAGTTCTTC. Protein: CASSPPPTGHEQFF.

This clone was counted a few times. V gene TRBV27 combines with J gene TRBJ2-7; D gene ambiguous. V lost 5 bases and J 0 bases, leaving 8 bases between the germline ends. The length of the CDR3 is 13 residues. Germline values: CDR1 MNHEY, CDR2 SMNVEV (reference sequence). CDR3 coding DNA: TGTGCCAGCAGTACAGAGTACTCCTACGAGCAGTACTTC. Translation: CASSTEYSYEQYF.

The chain employs TRBV28 and TRBJ2-7, with a possible D match to TRBD1 (6 bases). In germline, CDR1 is MDHEN, CDR2 SYDVKM. The germline V and J ends were trimmed by 1 base and 5 bases, with 15 bases remaining between them. The CDR3 has 15 residues. The CDR3 coding sequence is TGTGCCAGCAGTTTATCCCGGACAGTTCCGGACGAGCAGTACTTC. It yields the protein CASSLSRTVPDEQYF.

DNA of the CDR3: TGTGCCAGCAGCCCCGGGACAGCAGGCCCCTACGAGCAGTACTTC. Residues: CASSPGTAGPYEQYF. This rearrangement joins TRBV7-9 to TRBJ2-7; TRBD1 aligns across 7 bases. The CDR3 has 15 residues. Trimming at V came to 5 bases and at J to 2 bases, leaving 9 bases not matched to a gene. Germline loops: CDR1 SEHNR, CDR2 FQNEAQ (reference sequence).

This clone appeared a few times. V and J are TRBV9 and TRBJ2-4, with 9 bases fitting TRBD2. The V and J ends lost 4 bases and 9 bases, in that order; junction bases with no gene match: 8. This CDR3 contains 14 residues. Germline V gene lookup returns CDR1 SGDLS and CDR2 YYNGEE. The CDR3 DNA reads TGTGCCAGCAGCCCTCGGACTAGCGAACCCATTCAGTACTTC. Its protein product is CASSPRTSEPIQYF.

V gene TRBV7-2 combines with J gene TRBJ1-2, with 8 positions matching TRBD1. This CDR3 region has 13 residues. Per germline, CDR1 SGHTA and CDR2 FQGNSA. V was clipped by 5 bases and J by 3 bases; unmatched bases: 2. The CDR3: CASSPQGDYGYTF. The CDR3 DNA is TGTGCCAGCAGCCCACAGGGGGACTATGGCTACACCTTC.

The chain combines TRBV7-2 with TRBJ2-7; unclear D gene. The V gene's germline CDR1 is SGHTA and CDR2 FQGNSA. The V and J ends lost 0 bases and 0 bases respectively, with 12 bases between them. The CDR3 consists of 16 residues. The DNA for the CDR3 is TGTGCCAGCAGCTTAGCGCCTGACCCTAGCTCCTACGAGCAGTACTTC. Protein: CASSLAPDPSSYEQYF. Based on the CDR3 plus reference TRBV7-2 and TRBJ2-7, the full variable domain is GAGVSQSPSNKVTEKGKDVELRCDPISGHTALYWYRQSLGQGLEFLIYFQGNSAPDKSGLPSDRFSAERTGGSVSTLTIQRTQQEDSAVYLCASSLAPDPSSYEQYFGPGTRLTVT.

The chain uses TRBV29-1 and TRBJ1-1; D is unclear. From germline, CDR1 is SQVTM and CDR2 ANQGSEA. Trimming shortened V by 5 bases and J by 0 bases, and 4 bases separated the two germline ends. The CDR3 is 11 amino acids. CDR3 region: CSVRVNTEAFF. CDR3 DNA: TGCAGCGTTCGGGTGAACACTGAAGCTTTCTTT.

The chain joins TRBV7-2 to TRBJ2-6, with a possible D match to TRBD1 (5 bases). CDR3 size: 15 residues. Germline V gene sequence: CDR1 SGHTA, CDR2 FQGNSA. The ends were cut back, 6 bases at V and 0 bases at J, with 9 bases in the middle. The CDR3 bases are TGTGCCAGCAGTCGACAGAGCTCTGGGGCCAACGTCCTGACTTTC. The encoded protein is CASSRQSSGANVLTF. The entire variable domain, with the rest obtained from reference TRBV7-2 and TRBJ2-6, is as follows: GAGVSQSPSNKVTEKGKDVELRCDPISGHTALYWYRQSLGQGLEFLIYFQGNSAPDKSGLPSDRFSAERTGGSVSTLTIQRTQQEDSAVYLCASSRQSSGANVLTFGAGSRLTVL.

V gene TRBV9 combines with J gene TRBJ2-7; maybe TRBD1 (6 bases). This CDR3 contains 14 residues. CDR1 SGDLS and CDR2 YYNGEE come from the germline V gene. V lost 4 bases to trimming and J lost 0 bases, with 11 bases between them. The CDR3 loop is CASSFGDNSYEQYF. CDR3 nucleotides: TGTGCCAGCAGCTTTGGGGACAACTCCTACGAGCAGTACTTC.

The chain carries TRBV29-1 and TRBJ1-2; D is possibly TRBD1 (6 bases). V was trimmed by 0 bases and J by 8 bases, leaving 19 bases between them. CDR3 length: 15 residues. Germline CDR1 reads SQVTM; CDR2 reads ANQGSEA. For the CDR3, the DNA is TGCAGCGTTGAAGATCCGGGGGGCGAACCGGGAGGCTACACCTTC. Protein product: CSVEDPGGEPGGYTF. The entire variable domain, with the rest obtained from reference TRBV29-1 and TRBJ1-2, is as follows: SAVISQKPSRDICQRGTSLTIQCQVDSQVTMMFWYRQQPGQSLTLIATANQGSEATYESGFVIDKFPISRPNLTFSTLTVSNMSPEDSSIYLCSVEDPGGEPGGYTFGSGTRLTVV.

CDR3 nucleotide sequence: TGTGCCAGCAGCCGAATGGCGGTTTCCTACGAGCAGTACTTC. Translating it yields CASSRMAVSYEQYF. The chain has TRBV6-5 and TRBJ2-7; D is undetermined. This CDR3 region has 14 residues. V lost 6 bases and J 1 base, leaving 13 bases between the germline ends. CDR1 is MNHEY and CDR2 is SVGAGI in the germline V gene.

The CDR3 loop is CAISAQGARGSPLHF. The CDR3 DNA follows: TGTGCCATCAGTGCACAGGGGGCGCGGGGCTCACCCCTCCACTTT. The rearrangement links TRBV10-3 to TRBJ1-6; 9 bases fit TRBD1. From germline, CDR1 is ENHRY and CDR2 SYGVKD. V lost 4 bases, J lost 10 bases, and 8 bases stayed unmatched. The CDR3 runs 15 residues.

This sequence joins TRBV6-1 and TRBJ2-3; 10 bases are a match to TRBD2. Per the germline V gene, CDR1 is MNHNS and CDR2 is SASEGT. The CDR3 totals 15 residues. J was trimmed by 4 bases and V by 2 bases; bases with no gene match: 3. This chain's CDR3 is CASSEMSGGADTQYF. The CDR3, as DNA: TGTGCCAGCAGTGAAATGAGCGGGGGGGCAGATACGCAGTATTTT.

The chain has TRBV14 and TRBJ2-3; D possibly corresponds to TRBD2 (5 bases). Germline V lookup: CDR1 SGHDN, CDR2 FVKESK. This CDR3 contains 13 residues. V lost 4 bases, J lost 6 bases, and 11 bases lay in between. For the CDR3, the DNA is TGTGCCAGCAGCCGTGAGGGCGAGGATACGCAGTATTTT. Encoded protein: CASSREGEDTQYF.